These T cell receptor beta chains were read from a single sample in a study of OX40 agonist ivuxolimab in advanced cancers. Some clones are missing from TCRdb's copy, which holds only in-frame ones; the method was immunoSEQ multiplex PCR. In the table there are around 5,000 clones, roughly 67% of which are singletons. The material was CD4+ or CD8+ T cells sorted from blood, obtained in a trial of the OX40 agonist ivuxolimab. The receptors were sampled from an adult with an advanced solid tumor such as melanoma, head and neck, liver or kidney cancer. CDR3s include the opening cysteine and the closing phenylalanine or tryptophan. A D gene is named only where the DNA matches it firmly. Clone size is given for some rows only: seen once, a few or many times, or a class if the clone is expanded.

d_call: TRBD2
cdr3_length: 12
j_call: TRBJ2-3
v_call: TRBV25-1
clone_size: medium-sized
cdr3_aa: CAIGLAADTQYF
cdr3_nt: TGTGCCATAGGACTAGCGGCAGATACGCAGTATTTT

d_call: NA
cdr3_length: 14
j_call: TRBJ1-1
v_call: TRBV7-9
clone_size: NA
cdr3_aa: CASSLTVGLTEAFF
cdr3_nt: TGTGCCAGCAGCTTAACTGTAGGGTTGACTGAAGCTTTCTTT

d_call: NA
cdr3_length: 16
j_call: TRBJ1-6
v_call: TRBV7-2
clone_size: few
cdr3_aa: CASSSGVAGRASPLHF
cdr3_nt: TGTGCCAGCAGCTCGGGGGTGGCGGGAAGAGCTTCACCCCTCCACTTT

d_call: NA
cdr3_length: 16
j_call: TRBJ1-2
v_call: TRBV25-1
clone_size: NA
cdr3_aa: CASSDPGRGPGYGYTF
cdr3_nt: TGTGCCAGCAGTGACCCGGGCAGGGGTCCCGGCTATGGCTACACCTTC

d_call: TRBD1
cdr3_length: 15
j_call: TRBJ2-5
v_call: TRBV7-7
clone_size: few
cdr3_aa: CASSGGQGAGETQYF
cdr3_nt: TGTGCTAGCAGCGGGGGACAGGGGGCAGGGGAGACCCAGTACTTC

d_call: NA
cdr3_length: 16
j_call: TRBJ2-7
v_call: TRBV7-9
clone_size: NA
cdr3_aa: CASSLLLGTDTYEQYF
cdr3_nt: TGTGCCAGCAGCTTATTGTTGGGGACGGACACCTACGAGCAGTACTTC

d_call: TRBD1
cdr3_length: 14
j_call: TRBJ1-5
v_call: TRBV7-1
clone_size: few
cdr3_aa: CASSSAGQGQPQHF
cdr3_nt: TGTGCCAGCAGCTCCGCGGGACAGGGCCAGCCCCAGCATTTT

d_call: NA
cdr3_length: 15
j_call: TRBJ1-1
v_call: TRBV19
clone_size: NA
cdr3_aa: CASSIGVWGTTEAFF
cdr3_nt: TGTGCCAGTAGTATTGGGGTGTGGGGCACCACTGAAGCTTTCTTT

d_call: NA
cdr3_length: 14
j_call: TRBJ1-1
v_call: TRBV5-4
clone_size: NA
cdr3_aa: CASSWPGDHTEAFF
cdr3_nt: TGTGCCAGCAGCTGGCCGGGGGATCACACTGAAGCTTTCTTT

d_call: TRBD1
cdr3_length: 14
j_call: TRBJ1-1
v_call: TRBV2
clone_size: NA
cdr3_aa: CASSPGTGNTEAFF
cdr3_nt: TGTGCCAGCAGCCCCGGGACAGGGAACACTGAAGCTTTCTTT

d_call: NA
cdr3_length: 13
j_call: TRBJ1-5
v_call: TRBV6-9
clone_size: few
cdr3_aa: CASSEAPHGAQHF
cdr3_nt: TGTGCCAGCAGTGAAGCCCCCCATGGAGCCCAGCATTTT

d_call: NA
cdr3_length: 14
j_call: TRBJ2-5
v_call: TRBV19
clone_size: NA
cdr3_aa: CASSIGAGGETQYF
cdr3_nt: TGTGCCAGTAGTATCGGGGCAGGAGGAGAGACCCAGTACTTC

d_call: NA
cdr3_length: 13
j_call: TRBJ2-5
v_call: TRBV6-5
clone_size: once
cdr3_aa: CASSYFRSETQYF
cdr3_nt: TGTGCCAGCAGTTACTTCAGGTCAGAGACCCAGTACTTC

d_call: TRBD1
cdr3_length: 17
j_call: TRBJ2-2
v_call: TRBV27
clone_size: NA
cdr3_aa: CASSPRKTGMLTGELFF
cdr3_nt: TGTGCCAGCAGCCCAAGAAAGACAGGGATGTTAACCGGGGAGCTGTTTTTT

d_call: NA
cdr3_length: 15
j_call: TRBJ1-5
v_call: TRBV2
clone_size: NA
cdr3_aa: CATREVVASNQPQHF
cdr3_nt: TGTGCCACCCGGGAGGTAGTGGCTAGCAATCAGCCCCAGCATTTT

d_call: NA
cdr3_length: 14
j_call: TRBJ2-7
v_call: TRBV7-9
clone_size: many
cdr3_aa: CASSGWDNLYEQYF
cdr3_nt: TGTGCCAGCAGCGGGTGGGACAACCTCTACGAGCAGTACTTC

d_call: NA
cdr3_length: 15
j_call: TRBJ2-5
v_call: TRBV28
clone_size: NA
cdr3_aa: CASSLVTVYQETQYF
cdr3_nt: TGTGCCAGCAGTTTAGTGACAGTGTACCAAGAGACCCAGTACTTC

d_call: NA
cdr3_length: 15
j_call: TRBJ1-1
v_call: TRBV6-5
clone_size: NA
cdr3_aa: CASSLYRNMNTEAFF
cdr3_nt: TGTGCCAGCAGTTTATACAGGAACATGAACACTGAAGCTTTCTTT

d_call: TRBD2
cdr3_length: 16
j_call: TRBJ2-5
v_call: TRBV4-1
clone_size: NA
cdr3_aa: CASSQDPSGALETQYF
cdr3_nt: TGCGCCAGCAGCCAAGATCCTAGCGGGGCGCTAGAGACCCAGTACTTC

d_call: NA
cdr3_length: 13
j_call: TRBJ1-2
v_call: TRBV11-2
clone_size: few
cdr3_aa: CASSPGWAYGYTF
cdr3_nt: TGTGCCAGCAGCCCTGGGTGGGCCTATGGCTACACCTTC

d_call: NA
cdr3_length: 13
j_call: TRBJ1-5
v_call: TRBV7-6
clone_size: NA
cdr3_aa: CASSLSGNQPQHF
cdr3_nt: TGTGCCAGCAGCTTAAGTGGCAATCAGCCCCAGCATTTT

d_call: NA
cdr3_length: 15
j_call: TRBJ1-4
v_call: TRBV7-9
clone_size: few
cdr3_aa: CASSPGDGGNEKLFF
cdr3_nt: TGTGCCAGCAGCCCCGGGGACGGAGGAAATGAAAAACTGTTTTTT

d_call: NA
cdr3_length: 12
j_call: TRBJ2-2
v_call: TRBV7-9
clone_size: NA
cdr3_aa: CASRDRYGELFF
cdr3_nt: TGTGCCAGCAGGGACCGTTACGGGGAGCTGTTTTTT

d_call: TRBD2
cdr3_length: 16
j_call: TRBJ2-1
v_call: TRBV5-4
clone_size: NA
cdr3_aa: CASSHSGGRGYNEQFF
cdr3_nt: TGTGCCAGCAGCCATAGCGGGGGAAGGGGTTACAATGAGCAGTTCTTC

d_call: NA
cdr3_length: 12
j_call: TRBJ1-6
v_call: TRBV28
clone_size: NA
cdr3_aa: CASSLYDSPLHF
cdr3_nt: TGTGCCAGCAGTTTATACGATTCACCCCTCCACTTT

d_call: TRBD2
cdr3_length: 16
j_call: TRBJ2-1
v_call: TRBV6-4
clone_size: NA
cdr3_aa: CASSPPGLAGNNEQFF
cdr3_nt: TGTGCCAGCAGCCCACCGGGACTAGCGGGGAACAATGAGCAGTTCTTC

d_call: NA
cdr3_length: 16
j_call: TRBJ1-1
v_call: TRBV6-6
clone_size: NA
cdr3_aa: CASSFGSQGLNTEAFF
cdr3_nt: TGTGCCAGCAGTTTTGGGTCTCAGGGCCTGAACACTGAAGCTTTCTTT

d_call: NA
cdr3_length: 12
j_call: TRBJ2-1
v_call: TRBV25-1
clone_size: once
cdr3_aa: CASNSGSNEQFF
cdr3_nt: TGTGCCAGCAACTCGGGATCGAATGAGCAGTTCTTC

d_call: TRBD1
cdr3_length: 14
j_call: TRBJ1-1
v_call: TRBV5-1
clone_size: NA
cdr3_aa: CASSWTGPNTEAFF
cdr3_nt: TGCGCCAGCAGCTGGACAGGGCCGAACACTGAAGCTTTCTTT

d_call: NA
cdr3_length: 15
j_call: TRBJ2-7
v_call: TRBV15
clone_size: NA
cdr3_aa: CATSRDGQGNYEQYF
cdr3_nt: TGTGCCACCAGCAGAGATGGGCAGGGCAACTACGAGCAGTACTTC

d_call: TRBD1
cdr3_length: 15
j_call: TRBJ2-7
v_call: TRBV19
clone_size: NA
cdr3_aa: CASSLGGTGYYEQYF
cdr3_nt: TGTGCCAGTAGCCTCGGCGGGACAGGGTACTACGAGCAGTACTTC

d_call: TRBD1
cdr3_length: 17
j_call: TRBJ1-6
v_call: TRBV7-7
clone_size: few
cdr3_aa: CASSFQDLQGVSSPLHF
cdr3_nt: TGTGCCAGCAGCTTCCAGGACCTACAGGGGGTATCTTCACCCCTCCACTTT

d_call: NA
cdr3_length: 14
j_call: TRBJ2-3
v_call: TRBV15
clone_size: NA
cdr3_aa: CATSRIQEADTQYF
cdr3_nt: TGTGCCACCAGCAGAATACAGGAGGCAGATACGCAGTATTTT

d_call: NA
cdr3_length: 14
j_call: TRBJ2-7
v_call: TRBV9
clone_size: NA
cdr3_aa: CASSPYRSPYEQYF
cdr3_nt: TGTGCCAGCAGCCCTTACAGGTCCCCCTACGAGCAGTACTTC

d_call: NA
cdr3_length: 11
j_call: TRBJ1-2
v_call: TRBV10-1
clone_size: few
cdr3_aa: CASSGPRDCTF
cdr3_nt: TGCGCCAGCAGTGGGCCCCGGGACTGCACCTTC

d_call: TRBD1
cdr3_length: 17
j_call: TRBJ1-6
v_call: TRBV7-2
clone_size: few
cdr3_aa: CASSFQDLQGVSSPLHF
cdr3_nt: TGTGCCAGCAGCTTCCAGGACCTACAGGGGGTATCTTCACCCCTCCACTTT

d_call: TRBD1
cdr3_length: 14
j_call: TRBJ1-1
v_call: TRBV6-5
clone_size: NA
cdr3_aa: CASSWTGGVTEAFF
cdr3_nt: TGTGCCAGCAGTTGGACAGGGGGCGTCACTGAAGCTTTCTTT

d_call: TRBD2
cdr3_length: 14
j_call: TRBJ2-1
v_call: TRBV4-1
clone_size: NA
cdr3_aa: CASSQGLAINEQFF
cdr3_nt: TGCGCCAGCAGCCAGGGACTAGCGATCAATGAGCAGTTCTTC

d_call: NA
cdr3_length: 14
j_call: TRBJ2-1
v_call: TRBV6-7
clone_size: NA
cdr3_aa: CASREPREAREQFF
cdr3_nt: TGTGCCAGCAGAGAGCCCAGGGAAGCAAGGGAGCAGTTCTTC

d_call: TRBD1
cdr3_length: 14
j_call: TRBJ2-7
v_call: TRBV28
clone_size: NA
cdr3_aa: CASSVGGTGREQYF
cdr3_nt: TGTGCCAGCAGTGTCGGCGGGACAGGGCGCGAGCAGTACTTC

d_call: TRBD1
cdr3_length: 15
j_call: TRBJ2-3
v_call: TRBV2
clone_size: NA
cdr3_aa: CASSEGQWSTDTQYF
cdr3_nt: TGTGCCAGCAGTGAGGGACAGTGGAGCACAGATACGCAGTATTTT

d_call: TRBD2
cdr3_length: 15
j_call: TRBJ2-1
v_call: TRBV11-1
clone_size: few
cdr3_aa: CASTITSGGVGEQFF
cdr3_nt: TGTGCCAGCACCATTACTAGCGGGGGGGTAGGTGAGCAGTTCTTC

d_call: NA
cdr3_length: 16
j_call: TRBJ1-1
v_call: TRBV2
clone_size: NA
cdr3_aa: CASSFGSQGLNTEAFF
cdr3_nt: TGTGCCAGCAGTTTTGGGTCTCAGGGCCTGAACACTGAAGCTTTCTTT

d_call: NA
cdr3_length: 16
j_call: TRBJ2-2
v_call: TRBV5-8
clone_size: NA
cdr3_aa: CASKDRHRGSTGELFF
cdr3_nt: TGCGCCAGCAAGGATCGGCACCGGGGGAGCACCGGGGAGCTGTTTTTT

d_call: NA
cdr3_length: 15
j_call: TRBJ1-6
v_call: TRBV4-2
clone_size: NA
cdr3_aa: CASNLDRGSNSPLHF
cdr3_nt: TGTGCCAGCAACCTAGATCGGGGGTCTAATTCACCCCTCCACTTT